This TCR beta chain appears in the sequencing data of a study of CD8 T cells in Susac syndrome. Study overall: There were Susac syndrome patients who were therapy-naive at blood draw, others on corticosteroids, and others on intravenous immunoglobulin alone.

The germline V gene has CDR1 SNHLY and CDR2 FYNNEI. CDR3 size: 12 residues. V gave up 4 bases and J gave up 4 bases; unmatched junction bases: 0. RNA, at roughly 0.45 to 1 ug, was reverse transcribed with random hexamers. The amplification used immunoSEQ multiplex PCR on TCR beta CDR3; it spanned 54 Vbeta and 13 Jbeta. TCRdb re-derived calls from the immunoSEQ multiplex PCR reads in MiXCR, one entry per CDR3 protein. The table includes some 240,000 distinct CDR3 sequences, 95% to 97% detected once. The TCR was taken from a human donor with Susac syndrome. This rearrangement joins TRBV2 to TRBJ1-2; TRBD1 aligns across 7 bases. Sequencing input: CD4+ T cells from PBMCs. CDR3 protein: CASSGQGYGYTF. CDR3 nucleotide sequence: TGTGCCAGCAGTGGACAGGGCTATGGCTACACCTTC.